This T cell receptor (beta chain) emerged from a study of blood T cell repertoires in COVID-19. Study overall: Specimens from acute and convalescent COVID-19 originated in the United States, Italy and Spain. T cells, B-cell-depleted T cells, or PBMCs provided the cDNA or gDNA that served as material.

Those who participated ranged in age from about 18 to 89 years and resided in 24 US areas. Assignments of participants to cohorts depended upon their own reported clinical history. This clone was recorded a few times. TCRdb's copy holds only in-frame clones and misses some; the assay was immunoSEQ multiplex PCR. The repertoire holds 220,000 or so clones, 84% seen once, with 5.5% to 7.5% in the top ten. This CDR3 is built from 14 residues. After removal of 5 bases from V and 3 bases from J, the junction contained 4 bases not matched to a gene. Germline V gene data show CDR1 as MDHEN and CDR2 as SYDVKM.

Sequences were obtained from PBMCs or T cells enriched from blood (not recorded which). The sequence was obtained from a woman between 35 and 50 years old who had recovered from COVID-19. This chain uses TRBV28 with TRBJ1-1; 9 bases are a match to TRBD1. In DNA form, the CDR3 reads TGTGCCAGCAGTAAAGGGACAGGGTACACTGAAGCTTTCTTT. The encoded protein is CASSKGTGYTEAFF.